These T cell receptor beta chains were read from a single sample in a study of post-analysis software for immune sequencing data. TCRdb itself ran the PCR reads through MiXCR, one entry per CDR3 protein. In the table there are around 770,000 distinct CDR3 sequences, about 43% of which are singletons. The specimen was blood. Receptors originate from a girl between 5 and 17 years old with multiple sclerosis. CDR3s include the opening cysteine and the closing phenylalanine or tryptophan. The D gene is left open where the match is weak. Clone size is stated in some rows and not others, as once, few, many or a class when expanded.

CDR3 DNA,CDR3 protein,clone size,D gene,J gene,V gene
TGTGCCAGCAGCTCCACGGGGACTAGCCTCGAGCAGTACTTC,CASSSTGTSLEQYF,NA,TRBD2,TRBJ2-7,TRBV27
TGCAGCGTTGGGGCTAGTGGAAATGGCGAGCAGTACTTC,CSVGASGNGEQYF,NA,NA,TRBJ2-7,TRBV29-1
TGTGCCAGCTCCGCTAGCGGGAAGGCCTCCTACGAGCAGTACTTC,CASSASGKASYEQYF,NA,TRBD2,TRBJ2-7,TRBV18
TGTGCCACCAGTACACAGGGCCAGCCCCAGCATTTT,CATSTQGQPQHF,NA,NA,TRBJ1-5,TRBV24-1
TGTGCCAGCAGCTTCGCCGGACAGGCAAATTCACCCCTCCACTTT,CASSFAGQANSPLHF,NA,TRBD1,TRBJ1-6,TRBV7-8
TGCGCCAGCAGCCAAGACGGAGCGGGAACGACAGATACGCAGTATTTT,CASSQDGAGTTDTQYF,NA,TRBD2,TRBJ2-3,TRBV4-3
TGTGCCAGCAGTGAGCAGGAGGGGGCCAAAAACATTCAGTACTTC,CASSEQEGAKNIQYF,once,NA,TRBJ2-4,TRBV2
TGTGCCAGCAGCTTAGCTGAGGCAGGGCAAGAGACCCAGTACTTC,CASSLAEAGQETQYF,NA,NA,TRBJ2-5,TRBV7-8
TGTGCCAGCTGGGACTCGAACACAGATACGCAGTATTTT,CASWDSNTDTQYF,few,NA,TRBJ2-3,TRBV6-5
TGCAGTGCTAGAGATTTGGCGGGGTTGGGAAACACCATATATTTT,CSARDLAGLGNTIYF,NA,NA,TRBJ1-3,TRBV20-1
TGTGCCAGCAGCCTAGATCCTGGTTCTGGGGCCAACGTCCTGACTTTC,CASSLDPGSGANVLTF,NA,NA,TRBJ2-6,TRBV7-3
TGCAGCGTTGAAGTCCGAAGGGGTAGCGGTTCCACAGATACGCAGTATTTT,CSVEVRRGSGSTDTQYF,NA,NA,TRBJ2-3,TRBV29-1
TGTGCCAGCAGTCCCGAAACAGGGGGCGCTTACAATGAGCAGTTCTTC,CASSPETGGAYNEQFF,NA,TRBD1,TRBJ2-1,TRBV28
TGCAGCGCCCCGGGGGCGGTGAACACTGAAGCTTTCTTT,CSAPGAVNTEAFF,many,NA,TRBJ1-1,TRBV29-1
TGCAGTACCATCGGGGGTGGGACCCTCGATCCCCACGAGCAGTACTTC,CSTIGGGTLDPHEQYF,NA,NA,TRBJ2-7,TRBV20-1
TGCGCCAGCTCGGGACTAGCGGGAGAATCTGGGGCCAACGTCCTGACTTTC,CASSGLAGESGANVLTF,NA,TRBD2,TRBJ2-6,TRBV10-2
TGTGCCAGCTCTGGACGGTCCTACACCTTC,CASSGRSYTF,NA,NA,TRBJ1-2,TRBV2
TGTGCCAGCAGTTTCTTAAGCGGGGTCTACAATGAGCAGTTCTTC,CASSFLSGVYNEQFF,NA,TRBD2,TRBJ2-1,TRBV6-2/TRBV6-3
TGTGCCAGCAGCTCAGACGTGCCAGGGTGGTATGGCTACACCTTC,CASSSDVPGWYGYTF,NA,NA,TRBJ1-2,TRBV7-9
TGCGCCAGCAGCCAGCACGTCGAGGGGGCTGGTGGCTACACCTTC,CASSQHVEGAGGYTF,few,TRBD1,TRBJ1-2,TRBV4-3
TGCAGTTTGGGACTAGCGGGAGTGGCGAGCACAGATACGCAGTATTTT,CSLGLAGVASTDTQYF,NA,TRBD2,TRBJ2-3,TRBV20-1
TGTGCCAGCAGCCACGGGGGGGTCGAGCAGTACTTC,CASSHGGVEQYF,few,TRBD2,TRBJ2-7,TRBV6-5
TGCGCCAGCACTCGGGGGAGCACAGATACGCAGTATTTT,CASTRGSTDTQYF,NA,NA,TRBJ2-3,TRBV5-1
TGCAGTGCTGGTAGGGGGACAGGGACGAACTATGGCTACACCTTC,CSAGRGTGTNYGYTF,NA,TRBD1,TRBJ1-2,TRBV20-1
TGTGCCAGCAGTTATTTTAATGAGCAGTTCTTC,CASSYFNEQFF,few,NA,TRBJ2-1,TRBV6-5
TGTGCCACCAGCAGCCTGGACAGGGAAAAAGCTTTCTTT,CATSSLDREKAFF,once,TRBD1,TRBJ1-1,TRBV15
TGTGCCAGCAGCCTGACAGGGGCTCTCGAGCAGTACTTC,CASSLTGALEQYF,few,TRBD1,TRBJ2-7,TRBV7-2
TGCGCCAGCAGCCAAGACGGGGGCTCTGGAAACACCATATATTTT,CASSQDGGSGNTIYF,NA,NA,TRBJ1-3,TRBV4-3
TGCAGTGCCGAGGATCACTTACGGGCGGGCAGCGACTATGGCTACACCTTC,CSAEDHLRAGSDYGYTF,few,NA,TRBJ1-2,TRBV20-1
TGTGCCAGCAGTTTTGGACACGGAATCTCCTACGAGCAGTACTTC,CASSFGHGISYEQYF,NA,NA,TRBJ2-7,TRBV12-3/TRBV12-4
TGTGCCAGCAGCTGGAAACTAGCGCGAGGCCCCTACGAGCAGTACTTC,CASSWKLARGPYEQYF,NA,TRBD2,TRBJ2-7,TRBV7-2
TGTGCCAGCAGTTCCTCCGGGACAGGGGGCGTAGGTGGCTACACCTTC,CASSSSGTGGVGGYTF,NA,TRBD1,TRBJ1-2,TRBV25-1
TGTGCCAGCAGCTTAAGGGGGACTAGCGGGACTAGCACAGATACGCAGTATTTT,CASSLRGTSGTSTDTQYF,NA,TRBD2,TRBJ2-3,TRBV7-3
TGTGCCAGCACCTCGGGGCAGGGAGAAGCTCATGGCTACACCTTC,CASTSGQGEAHGYTF,NA,NA,TRBJ1-2,TRBV5-6
TGCAGTGCCCTACTAGCGGGAGTTTTCGCGTCCTACAATGAGCAGTTCTTC,CSALLAGVFASYNEQFF,NA,TRBD2,TRBJ2-1,TRBV20-1
TGTGCCACCAGCAGAGGCAGAGACAATCAGCCCCAGCATTTT,CATSRGRDNQPQHF,NA,NA,TRBJ1-5,TRBV15
TGTGCCAGCAGCCACCAAACGGGACAGGGGGATCAGCCCCAGCATTTT,CASSHQTGQGDQPQHF,NA,TRBD1,TRBJ1-5,TRBV6-6
TGCGCCAGCAGCGCTTCTTTTAGCACAGATACGCAGTATTTT,CASSASFSTDTQYF,NA,NA,TRBJ2-3,TRBV5-1
TGTGCCAGCAGCTTTTTGGGCGGACAGGGTGTGGGGGTTTTGAATGAGCAGTACTTC,CASSFLGGQGVGVLNEQYF,NA,TRBD1,TRBJ2-7,TRBV7-8
TGTGCCAGCAGTCCGAGGGGCGCAGGAAATTCACCCCTCCACTTT,CASSPRGAGNSPLHF,NA,NA,TRBJ1-6,TRBV7-9
TGCAGCGTCCGCCAGCCCTGGCCAGGGGGGAACACTGAAGCTTTCTTT,CSVRQPWPGGNTEAFF,NA,TRBD1,TRBJ1-1,TRBV29-1
TGTGCCAGCAGTCCCTTCCACGGGGGGACCTACAATGAGCAGTTCTTC,CASSPFHGGTYNEQFF,NA,TRBD2,TRBJ2-1,TRBV12-3/TRBV12-4
TGTGCCTGGAGTCTACTAGCGGGAACCTACGAGCAGTACTTC,CAWSLLAGTYEQYF,NA,TRBD2,TRBJ2-7,TRBV30
TGTGCCAGCAGCTTAGGGGAGGGTGAGGTAGGTACCTACGAGCAGTACTTC,CASSLGEGEVGTYEQYF,NA,TRBD2,TRBJ2-7,TRBV7-8
TGCAGCGTTGAAGCCGGGGCTTACTACACCTTC,CSVEAGAYYTF,many,NA,TRBJ1-2,TRBV29-1
TGCAGCGTGAGAGGACTAGGCAAGGGAGATACGCAGTATTTT,CSVRGLGKGDTQYF,NA,TRBD2,TRBJ2-3,TRBV29-1